A selection of T cell receptor beta chains follows, all from one sample in a study of T-cell memory formation after mild COVID-19. TCRdb re-analysed the 5' RACE reads in MiXCR, keeping a single row per CDR3 protein. The table includes about half a million distinct CDR3 sequences, 15% to 20% detected once. The sequenced sample consisted of PBMCs or a T cell subset sorted from them (not recorded which). The receptors shown here come from an adult woman who had mild COVID-19 (a few samples of this study predate the infection). Cell type and time point are not known. CDR3s leave out the opening cysteine and the closing phenylalanine or tryptophan.

J,V,CDR3
TRBJ2-2,TRBV5-1,ASSGTGPGELF
TRBJ2-3,TRBV30,AWSNSSTQY
TRBJ2-1,TRBV24-1,ATSDLQGTGEV
TRBJ1-2,TRBV29-1,SGTGGGNYGYT
TRBJ2-5,TRBV5-1,ASSLEGELSETQY
TRBJ2-3,TRBV29-1,SAEGAGASTDTQY
TRBJ2-5,TRBV10-3,AISSDREETQY
TRBJ2-7,TRBV10-3,AIGPPSGGPYEQY
TRBJ1-1,TRBV5-1,ASSHDGPPDTEAF
TRBJ1-4,TRBV5-1,ASSPDRSRGEKLF
TRBJ2-7,TRBV6-2/TRBV6-3,ASSLTPNYEQY
TRBJ2-7,TRBV4-1,ASSQDGSSYEQY
TRBJ1-1,TRBV30,AWSVLELRAQAF
TRBJ2-1,TRBV6-6,ASSPRESNEQF
TRBJ2-2,TRBV20-1,SVPAGKVTGELF
TRBJ2-1,TRBV14,ASSQLAGGNEQF
TRBJ2-7,TRBV19,ASAAGDAYEQY
TRBJ2-7,TRBV14,ASSRSGFASYEQY
TRBJ2-3,TRBV5-4,ASSFRGQTDTQY
TRBJ1-5,TRBV2,ASRAGTVGAQH
TRBJ1-5,TRBV9,ASSTGTGASPQH
TRBJ2-3,TRBV2,ASSEAERLAGGDTQY
TRBJ2-1,TRBV7-2,ASSLEVSSGREQF
TRBJ2-5,TRBV23-1,ASRVAGEVKETQY
TRBJ2-5,TRBV15,ATSTVQETQY
TRBJ2-3,TRBV10-3,AISSSGGDTQY
TRBJ1-2,TRBV6-5,ASSYSTGYYGYT
TRBJ2-6,TRBV6-5,ASSSLQGSGANVLT
TRBJ1-1,TRBV20-1,SAPVPGRRNTEAF
TRBJ1-4,TRBV15,ATSRDFPDRSNEKLF
TRBJ1-2,TRBV7-8,ASSLPDLYGYT
TRBJ1-2,TRBV12-3/TRBV12-4,ASSQKRGKGANYGYT
TRBJ1-1,TRBV4-1,ASSQVSRVNTEAF
TRBJ2-3,TRBV9,ASSVAAVGTDTQY
TRBJ2-3,TRBV4-2,ASSLLSGRTDVSTDTQY
TRBJ2-3,TRBV29-1,SVSGGRTDTQY
TRBJ2-1,TRBV7-7,ASSLERTSHEQF